The clone carrying this T cell receptor beta chain was seen a few times. The data belong to a study of blood T cell repertoires in COVID-19. The CDR3 is 16 residues long. V gave up 1 base and J gave up 0 bases, with 12 bases separating them. Per the germline V gene, CDR1 is LGHNA and CDR2 is YNFKEQ. Repertoires were generated with immunoSEQ multiplex PCR, while TCRdb's copy carries only in-frame clones and drops some. The sample shows fewer than 300,000 clones, over 75% of them seen only once. J is TRBJ1-2 and V is TRBV4-2; D is perhaps TRBD1 (6 bases). The sequenced sample was peripheral blood. The receptor comes from a man aged 50-59 years with active or convalescent COVID-19. CDR3 amino acids: CASSQVGGTANYGYTF. As DNA, the CDR3 is TGTGCCAGCAGCCAAGTAGGGGGAACGGCTAACTATGGCTACACCTTC.